Listed below are T cell receptor beta chains from one sample, sequenced in a study of shared clonotypes between healthy human individuals. This table comes from immunoSEQ multiplex PCR, and its TCRdb copy is limited to in-frame clones, with some not included. The sample yields around 700,000 clones, roughly 78% seen once. The sample was memory CD4+ T cells sorted from blood. These receptors were taken from a woman aged 30 to 39 in good health. Both conserved end residues are part of each CDR3. Each record gives: D gene, J gene, V gene, clone size, CDR3 protein, CDR3 DNA. A D gene is named only where the DNA matches it firmly. Not all rows give a size; the values are once, few, many and, for expanded clones, a class.

d_call: .; j_call: TRBJ2-2; v_call: TRBV2; clone_size: .; cdr3_aa: CASKRAGELFF; cdr3_nt: TGTGCCAGCAAACGGGCCGGGGAGCTGTTTTTT
d_call: TRBD2; j_call: TRBJ2-1; v_call: TRBV10-2; clone_size: .; cdr3_aa: CASRGLAGVYEQFF; cdr3_nt: TGCGCCAGCCGGGGACTAGCGGGAGTCTATGAGCAGTTCTTC
d_call: .; j_call: TRBJ2-7; v_call: TRBV5-1; clone_size: .; cdr3_aa: CASSLAAGAEQYF; cdr3_nt: TGCGCCAGCAGCTTGGCCGCGGGGGCCGAGCAGTACTTC
d_call: TRBD2; j_call: TRBJ2-1; v_call: TRBV5-4; clone_size: .; cdr3_aa: CASSWPSGSYNEQFF; cdr3_nt: TGTGCCAGCAGCTGGCCTAGCGGGAGCTACAATGAGCAGTTCTTC
d_call: TRBD1; j_call: TRBJ1-1; v_call: TRBV27; clone_size: .; cdr3_aa: CASSDHQGAGNTEAFF; cdr3_nt: TGTGCCAGCAGCGATCACCAGGGGGCGGGGAACACTGAAGCTTTCTTT
d_call: .; j_call: TRBJ2-3; v_call: TRBV7-9; clone_size: .; cdr3_aa: CASSSGDSSTDTQYF; cdr3_nt: TGTGCCAGCAGCTCGGGGGACAGTAGCACAGATACGCAGTATTTT
d_call: TRBD2; j_call: TRBJ2-7; v_call: TRBV29-1; clone_size: .; cdr3_aa: CSVAWGGAGYEQYF; cdr3_nt: TGCAGCGTTGCATGGGGGGGTGCGGGCTACGAGCAGTACTTC
d_call: .; j_call: TRBJ2-2; v_call: TRBV7-2; clone_size: once; cdr3_aa: CASSLMVTGELFF; cdr3_nt: TGTGCCAGCAGCCTCATGGTCACCGGGGAGCTGTTTTTT
d_call: .; j_call: TRBJ2-1; v_call: TRBV7-3; clone_size: .; cdr3_aa: CASSFLDAGRNEQFF; cdr3_nt: TGTGCCAGCAGTTTTCTCGACGCGGGGAGGAATGAGCAGTTCTTC
d_call: TRBD1; j_call: TRBJ2-3; v_call: TRBV5-1; clone_size: .; cdr3_aa: CASRAGQGTDTQYF; cdr3_nt: TGCGCCAGCAGGGCGGGACAGGGAACAGATACGCAGTATTTT